The table lists the clone carrying this T cell receptor beta chain with a count of one. Its antigen is still unknown. These data are taken from a study of PD-1 blockade in classical Hodgkin lymphoma. Study overall: Patients received nivolumab 3 mg/kg intravenously every 2 weeks.

Measured with immunoSEQ multiplex PCR; TCRdb has only the in-frame clones, and not every one. This table holds approximately 22,000 clones, roughly three quarters found once. Study outcomes and limitations: CD8+ TCR diversity did not rise significantly by C4D1, unlike CD4+. Complete responders' baseline diversity resembled that of newly diagnosed patients.

V lost 4 bases and J lost 5, with 13 bases in between. Germline V CDR1 and CDR2: SGHTS, YDEGEE. The CDR3 consists of 14 residues. Time point described: cycle 4 day 1 (C4D1), after five to seven weeks of nivolumab. Brentuximab vedotin exposure varied, and every patient relapsed after autologous stem cell transplantation. This receptor was identified in a human donor with classical Hodgkin lymphoma. The sequencing here drew on peripheral blood mononuclear cells (PBMCs), taken before the fourth cycle of nivolumab. The chain recombines TRBV5-8 with TRBJ1-5; tentative D call: TRBD1 (5 bases). CDR3 in DNA: TGTGCCAGCAGCCCCCAAACGGGGGATCAGCCCCAGCATTTT. This codes for CASSPQTGDQPQHF.